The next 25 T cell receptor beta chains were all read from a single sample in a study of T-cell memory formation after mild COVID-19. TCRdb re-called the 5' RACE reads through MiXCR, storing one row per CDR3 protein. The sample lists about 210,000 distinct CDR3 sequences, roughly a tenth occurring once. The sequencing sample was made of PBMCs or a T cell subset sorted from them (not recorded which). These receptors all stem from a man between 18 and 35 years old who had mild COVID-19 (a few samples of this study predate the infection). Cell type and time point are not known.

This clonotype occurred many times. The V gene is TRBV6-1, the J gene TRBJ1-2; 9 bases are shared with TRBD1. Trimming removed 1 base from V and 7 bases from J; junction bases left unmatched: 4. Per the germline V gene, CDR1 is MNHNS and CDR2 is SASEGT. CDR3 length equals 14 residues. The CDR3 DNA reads TGTGCCAGCAGTGAAGTTGGGACAGGGACTGGCTACACCTTC. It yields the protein CASSEVGTGTGYTF.

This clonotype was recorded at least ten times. In DNA, the CDR3 is TGCGCCAGCAGCCAAGAACAGGTCCGTCAGCCCCAGCATTTT. The encoded protein is CASSQEQVRQPQHF. The rearrangement joins TRBV4-1 to TRBJ1-5, with a possible D match to TRBD1 (5 bases). V shed 0 bases and J shed 6 bases, with 9 bases lying between them. Germline CDR1 is MGHRA and CDR2 is YSYEKL. CDR3 size: 14 residues.

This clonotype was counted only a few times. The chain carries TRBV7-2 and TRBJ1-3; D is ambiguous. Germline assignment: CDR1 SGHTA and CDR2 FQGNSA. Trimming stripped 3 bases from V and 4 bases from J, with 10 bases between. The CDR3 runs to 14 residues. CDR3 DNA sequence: TGTGCCAGCAGCTTTTTTGGGTCGGGAAACACCATATATTTT. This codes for CASSFFGSGNTIYF. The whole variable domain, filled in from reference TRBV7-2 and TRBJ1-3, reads GAGVSQSPSNKVTEKGKDVELRCDPISGHTALYWYRQSLGQGLEFLIYFQGNSAPDKSGLPSDRFSAERTGGSVSTLTIQRTQQEDSAVYLCASSFFGSGNTIYFGEGSWLTVV.

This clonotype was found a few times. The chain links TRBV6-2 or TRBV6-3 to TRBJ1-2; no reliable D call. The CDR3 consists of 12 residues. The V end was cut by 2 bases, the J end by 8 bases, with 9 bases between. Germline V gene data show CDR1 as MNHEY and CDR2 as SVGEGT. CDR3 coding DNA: TGTGCCAGCAGTTACGCGGGGTACGGCTACACCTTC. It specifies CASSYAGYGYTF.

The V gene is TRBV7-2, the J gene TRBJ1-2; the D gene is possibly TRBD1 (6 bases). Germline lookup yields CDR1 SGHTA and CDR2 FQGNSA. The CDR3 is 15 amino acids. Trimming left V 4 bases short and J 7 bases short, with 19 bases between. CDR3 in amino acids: CASSSPGAGTGGYTF. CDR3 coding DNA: TGTGCCAGCAGCTCCCCAGGGGCAGGGACGGGTGGCTACACCTTC. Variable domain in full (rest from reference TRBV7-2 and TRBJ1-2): GAGVSQSPSNKVTEKGKDVELRCDPISGHTALYWYRQSLGQGLEFLIYFQGNSAPDKSGLPSDRFSAERTGGSVSTLTIQRTQQEDSAVYLCASSSPGAGTGGYTFGSGTRLTVV.

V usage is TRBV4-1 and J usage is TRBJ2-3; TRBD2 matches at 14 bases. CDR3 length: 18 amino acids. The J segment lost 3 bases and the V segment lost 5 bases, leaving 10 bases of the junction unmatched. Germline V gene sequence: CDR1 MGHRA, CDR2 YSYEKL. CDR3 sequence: CASSSGLAGVRRTDTQYF. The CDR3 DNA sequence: TGCGCCAGCAGCTCGGGACTAGCGGGGGTAAGAAGGACAGATACGCAGTATTTT.

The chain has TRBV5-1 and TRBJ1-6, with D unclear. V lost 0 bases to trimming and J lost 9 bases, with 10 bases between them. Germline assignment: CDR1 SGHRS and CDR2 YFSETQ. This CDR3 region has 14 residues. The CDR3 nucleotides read TGCGCCAGCAGCTTGGGGGTGTCGGGTTCACCCCTCCACTTT. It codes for CASSLGVSGSPLHF.

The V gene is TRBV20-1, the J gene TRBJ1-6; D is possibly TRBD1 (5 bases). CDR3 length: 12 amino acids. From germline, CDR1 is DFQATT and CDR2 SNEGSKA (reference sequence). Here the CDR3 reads CARRDANSPLHF. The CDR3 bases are TGCGCTCGCCGGGACGCCAATTCACCCCTCCACTTT.

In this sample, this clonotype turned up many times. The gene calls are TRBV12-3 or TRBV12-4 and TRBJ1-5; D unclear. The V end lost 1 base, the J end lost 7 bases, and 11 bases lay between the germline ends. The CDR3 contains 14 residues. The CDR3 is CASSLGWVSQPQHF. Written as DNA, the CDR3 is TGTGCCAGCAGTTTAGGGTGGGTCAGCCAGCCCCAGCATTTT.

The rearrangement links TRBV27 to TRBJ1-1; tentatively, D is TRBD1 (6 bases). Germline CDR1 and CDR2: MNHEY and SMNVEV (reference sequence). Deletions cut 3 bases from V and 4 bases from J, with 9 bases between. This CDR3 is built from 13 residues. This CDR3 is CASSFSGVTEAFF. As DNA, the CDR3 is TGTGCCAGCAGTTTTTCAGGGGTCACTGAAGCTTTCTTT.

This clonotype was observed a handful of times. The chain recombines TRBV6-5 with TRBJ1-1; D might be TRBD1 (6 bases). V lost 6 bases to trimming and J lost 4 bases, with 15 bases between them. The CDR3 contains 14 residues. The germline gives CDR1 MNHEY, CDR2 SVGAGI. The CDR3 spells CASRPRGGVTEAFF. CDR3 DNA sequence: TGTGCCAGCAGACCAAGGGGGGGCGTCACTGAAGCTTTCTTT.

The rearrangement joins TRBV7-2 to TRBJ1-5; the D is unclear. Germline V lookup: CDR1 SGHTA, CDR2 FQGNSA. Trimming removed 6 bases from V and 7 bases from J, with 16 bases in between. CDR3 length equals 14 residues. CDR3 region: CASRKRPGVQPQHF. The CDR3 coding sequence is TGTGCCAGCAGGAAGAGACCCGGGGTGCAGCCCCAGCATTTT.

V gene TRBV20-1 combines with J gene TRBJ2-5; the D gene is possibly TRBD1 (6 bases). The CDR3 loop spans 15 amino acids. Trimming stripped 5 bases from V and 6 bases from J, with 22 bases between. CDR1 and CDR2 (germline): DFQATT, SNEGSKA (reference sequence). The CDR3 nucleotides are TGCAGTGCTCGCCCACTCCAGGGGTGGGAACAGACCCAGTACTTC. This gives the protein CSARPLQGWEQTQYF.

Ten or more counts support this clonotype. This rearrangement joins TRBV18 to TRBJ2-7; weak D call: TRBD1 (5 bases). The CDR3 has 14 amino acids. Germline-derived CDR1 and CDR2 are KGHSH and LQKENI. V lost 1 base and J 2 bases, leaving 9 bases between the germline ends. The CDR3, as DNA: TGTGCCAGCTCACCACGGCAGGGAACCTACGAGCAGTACGTC. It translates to CASSPRQGTYEQYV.

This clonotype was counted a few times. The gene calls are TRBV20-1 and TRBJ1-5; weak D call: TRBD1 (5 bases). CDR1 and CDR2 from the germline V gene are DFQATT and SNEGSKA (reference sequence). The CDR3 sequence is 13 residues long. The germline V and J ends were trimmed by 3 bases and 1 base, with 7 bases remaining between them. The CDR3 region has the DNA TGCAGTGCTAGCCGGGGGAGCAATCAGCCCCAGCATTTT. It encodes CSASRGSNQPQHF.

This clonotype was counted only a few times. The CDR3 here is CASSSGTYSQETQYF. In DNA form, the CDR3 reads TGTGCCAGTAGTAGCGGGACCTATTCGCAAGAGACCCAGTACTTC. The rearrangement joins TRBV6-5 to TRBJ2-5, with 8 bases fitting TRBD2. Germline lookup yields CDR1 MNHEY and CDR2 SVGAGI. The V and J ends lost 9 bases and 2 bases, in that order; junction bases with no gene match: 11. The CDR3 totals 15 residues.

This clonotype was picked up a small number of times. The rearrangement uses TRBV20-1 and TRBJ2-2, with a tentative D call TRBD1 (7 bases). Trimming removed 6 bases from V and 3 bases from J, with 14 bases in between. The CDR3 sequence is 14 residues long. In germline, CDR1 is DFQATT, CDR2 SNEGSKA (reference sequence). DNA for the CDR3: TGCAGTGCCCCAGGGGGACTGCACACCGGGGAGCTGTTTTTT. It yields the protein CSAPGGLHTGELFF.

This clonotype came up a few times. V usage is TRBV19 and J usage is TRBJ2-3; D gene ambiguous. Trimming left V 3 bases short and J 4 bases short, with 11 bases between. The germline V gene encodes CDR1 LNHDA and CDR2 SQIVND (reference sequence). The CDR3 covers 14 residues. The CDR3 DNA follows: TGTGCCAGTAGTATTCGGACGGCCTCAGATACGCAGTATTTT. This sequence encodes CASSIRTASDTQYF.

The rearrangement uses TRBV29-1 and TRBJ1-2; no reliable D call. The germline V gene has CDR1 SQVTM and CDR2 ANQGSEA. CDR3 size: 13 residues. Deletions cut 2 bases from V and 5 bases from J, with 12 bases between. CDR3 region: CSVERERRYGYTF. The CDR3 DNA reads TGCAGCGTTGAAAGGGAACGGAGATATGGCTACACCTTC.

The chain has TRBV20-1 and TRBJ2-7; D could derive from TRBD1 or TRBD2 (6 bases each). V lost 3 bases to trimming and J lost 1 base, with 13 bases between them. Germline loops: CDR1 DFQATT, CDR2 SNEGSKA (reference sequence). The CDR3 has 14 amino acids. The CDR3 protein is CSASGGVWSYEQYF. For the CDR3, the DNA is TGCAGTGCTAGCGGGGGCGTATGGTCCTACGAGCAGTACTTC.

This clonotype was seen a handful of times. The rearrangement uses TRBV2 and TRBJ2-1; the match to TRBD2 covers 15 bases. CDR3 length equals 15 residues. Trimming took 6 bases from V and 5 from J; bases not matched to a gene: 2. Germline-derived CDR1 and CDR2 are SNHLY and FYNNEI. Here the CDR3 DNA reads TGTGCCAGCAGGGGGACTAGCGGGGGGAACAATGAGCAGTTCTTC. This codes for CASRGTSGGNNEQFF.

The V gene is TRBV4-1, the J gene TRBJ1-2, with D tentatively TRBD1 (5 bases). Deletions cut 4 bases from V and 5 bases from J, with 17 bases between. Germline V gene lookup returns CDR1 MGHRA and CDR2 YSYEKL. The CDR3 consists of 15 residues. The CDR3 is CASSRLLGDGYGYTF. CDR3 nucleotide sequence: TGCGCCAGCAGCCGGCTCCTCGGGGACGGGTATGGCTACACCTTC.

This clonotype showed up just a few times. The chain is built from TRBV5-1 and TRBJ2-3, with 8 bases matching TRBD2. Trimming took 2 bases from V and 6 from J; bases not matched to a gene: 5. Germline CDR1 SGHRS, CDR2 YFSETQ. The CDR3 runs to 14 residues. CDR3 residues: CASSFGLADDTQYF. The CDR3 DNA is TGCGCCAGCAGCTTTGGACTAGCCGACGATACGCAGTATTTT.

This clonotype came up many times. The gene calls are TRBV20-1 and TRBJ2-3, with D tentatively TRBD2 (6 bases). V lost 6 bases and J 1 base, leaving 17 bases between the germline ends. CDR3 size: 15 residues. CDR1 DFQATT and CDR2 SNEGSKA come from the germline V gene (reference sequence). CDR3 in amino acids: CSAAQSGSGTDTQYF. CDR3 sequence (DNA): TGCAGTGCAGCGCAAAGCGGGTCCGGCACAGATACGCAGTATTTT.

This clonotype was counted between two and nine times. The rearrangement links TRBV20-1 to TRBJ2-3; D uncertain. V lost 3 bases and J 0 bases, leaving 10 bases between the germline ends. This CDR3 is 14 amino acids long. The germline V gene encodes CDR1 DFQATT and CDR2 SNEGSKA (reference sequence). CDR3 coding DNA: TGCAGTGCTAGCAGTGGAATGAGCACAGATACGCAGTATTTT. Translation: CSASSGMSTDTQYF.